This entry describes one TCR beta chain. Its antigen is not yet known. It has no much larger one-base neighbor in the sample; base qualities were not kept. This record comes from a study of blood T cell repertoires in COVID-19 (dated by TCRdb to 2018 to 2021). In the study overall: The collaborator samples originated in the United States, Italy and Spain and spanned the acute and convalescent phases of COVID-19. The material from the prospective study consisted of cDNA or gDNA derived from T cells, B-cell-depleted T cells, or PBMCs. Deeply sampled blood TCRbeta repertoires from subjects exposed to, actively infected with, or recovered from COVID-19 were included in the dataset. The repertoires were released in a freely available public database intended as a resource for research on the immune response to SARS-CoV-2. Samples came from the ongoing ImmuneRACE study (first 160 participants) plus 1,254 subjects from 6 global collaborators. Sample metadata almost always included a de-identified subject ID, COVID-19 status, age in years and sex. Where available, HLA class I and class II types were taken from metadata supplied by the sample provider and were not determined by assay-based typing.

Study-wide conclusions, independent of this receptor: Clinical and demographic metadata were provided uncurated, with the amount varying by source and participant.

CDR3 length: 13 amino acids, cysteine to phenylalanine. The read is trimmed to its CDR3 DNA, 39 bases read in frame from base 1. Each collaborating institution followed its own protocols to collect whole blood in K2EDTA tubes. For TCRbeta analysis, collaborator samples were shipped as frozen whole blood, as isolated PBMCs, or as DNA extracted from either sample type. TCRbeta CDR3 regions were amplified from genomic DNA by means of the immunoSEQ Assay, a bias-controlled multiplex PCR. From the authors' description of their analysis: The number of nucleated cells in each sample was estimated by amplification of reference gene primers within the assay. Sequence reads were collapsed and filtered to measure the absolute abundance of every unique TCRbeta CDR3 rearrangement. For each sample, productive Simpson clonality was calculated as the square root of Simpson's diversity index over productive rearrangements. TCRdb re-hosts the immuneACCESS table, in-frame sequences only. Its copies lack some clones; in the studies checked, an unresolved V gene accounts for under half of them, and the cause for the rest is not known. The D gene and trimming were derived from the DNA, and the V and J assignments and clone size from that table. Here the sample has 90,000 to 120,000 clones; 71% occur a single time. The ten top clones hold 1.8% of the sample.

The receptor was derived from a woman aged 40 to 50 with acute or convalescent COVID-19. The chain is assembled from TRBV12-2 and TRBJ1-2. TRBV12-2 represents a pseudogene. The sequenced sample consisted of peripheral blood. Read as DNA, the sequence is TGTGCAAGTTACGGGGGACGGAACTATGGCTACACCTTC. Its coded protein is CASYGGRNYGYTF.